Below, 17 T cell receptor beta chains from the same sample are listed, as sequenced in a study of T cells in Graves' hyperthyroidism and ophthalmopathy. RNA transcripts provided the source from which TCR beta CDR3 regions were amplified. The HTBI primer set was used in a first-round RT-PCR of the TCR CDR3. TCRdb reprocessed the multiplex PCR reads with MiXCR, giving one entry per CDR3 protein. The data show under 700,000 distinct CDR3 sequences, 16% seen once. Sequenced input: blood. These receptors were obtained from a woman aged 18-30 years with Graves' hyperthyroidism.

This clonotype was recorded many times. The chain employs TRBV11-2 and TRBJ2-1, with D perhaps matching TRBD2 (6 bases). V was pared by 3 bases and J by 0 bases, with 6 bases between. The germline V gene encodes CDR1 SGHAT and CDR2 FQNNGV. This CDR3 has 14 residues. CDR3 amino acids: CASSFGGSYNEQFF. The DNA of the CDR3 is TGTGCCAGCAGCTTCGGGGGCTCCTACAATGAGCAGTTCTTC.

This clonotype came up many times. This chain joins TRBV28 and TRBJ2-4; perhaps D is TRBD1 or TRBD2 (5 bases each). The V end lost 4 bases, the J end lost 0 bases, and 22 bases lay between the germline ends. The CDR3 contains 19 residues. CDR1 MDHEN and CDR2 SYDVKM come from the germline V gene. The CDR3 DNA reads as TGTGCCAGCAGTTATCCGGGCGGAGGAATTGGGGGAGCCAAAAACATTCAGTACTTC. This translates into CASSYPGGGIGGAKNIQYF.

The chain employs TRBV20-1 and TRBJ1-2; 7 positions match TRBD1. V shed 4 bases, J shed 5 bases, and the junction held 7 bases outside the gene matches. This CDR3 spans 13 amino acids. CDR1 and CDR2 from the germline V gene are DFQATT and SNEGSKA (reference sequence). CDR3 DNA sequence: TGCAGTGCTAAATTACAGGGGATGTATGGCTACACCTTC. Translating it yields CSAKLQGMYGYTF.

Note on this clonotype: A much larger clone lies one base from this, so it may be a read error. The CDR3 here is CASSEEGQGYGYTF. CDR3 bases: TGTGCCAGCAGTGAAGAGGGACAGGGTTACGGCTACACCTTC. The J gene is TRBJ1-2, the V gene TRBV2; 9 bases are shared with TRBD1. CDR1 SNHLY and CDR2 FYNNEI come from the germline V gene. The CDR3 runs to 14 residues. Trimming took 1 base from V and 8 from J; bases not matched to a gene: 5.

This clonotype was detected many times. The chain combines TRBV20-1 with TRBJ1-1; possible D gene TRBD1, 5 bases. Per germline, CDR1 DFQATT and CDR2 SNEGSKA (reference sequence). This CDR3 region has 13 residues. Trimming cost V 2 bases and J 1 base, with 8 bases left between them. CDR3 region: CSARLQENTEAFF. In DNA, the CDR3 is TGCAGTGCTAGACTACAGGAGAACACTGAAGCTTTCTTT.

V and J are TRBV5-6 and TRBJ1-5; a weak D match, TRBD1 (5 bases). Trimming removed 7 bases at V and 4 bases at J, with 12 bases between. Germline loops: CDR1 SGHDT, CDR2 YYEEEE. The CDR3 is 13 residues long. The CDR3 coding sequence is TGTGCCAGCGGCAGGACAAGTAATCAGCCCCAGCATTTT. Protein sequence: CASGRTSNQPQHF.

About this clonotype: Since a much larger clone is just one base distant, this may be a read error. The chain has TRBV27 and TRBJ2-7; 7 positions agree with TRBD1. Germline assignment: CDR1 MNHEY and CDR2 SMNVEV (reference sequence). The V and J ends lost 4 bases and 7 bases, in that order; junction bases with no gene match: 10. This CDR3 region has 14 residues. The CDR3 bases are TGTGCCAGCAGTTCCCGACAGGGTTGGACTGAGCAGTACTTC. It yields the protein CASSSRQGWTEQYF.

This clonotype was seen a few times. The rearrangement uses TRBV9 and TRBJ2-7; the match to TRBD1 covers 7 bases. The CDR3 runs 15 residues. V lost 3 bases and J lost 3; bases outside the gene matches: 9. Germline V gives CDR1 SGDLS, CDR2 YYNGEE. In DNA form, the CDR3 reads TGTGCCAGCAGCGCCACAGGGGCTCCAGACTACGAGCAGTACTTC. This sequence encodes CASSATGAPDYEQYF.

V usage is TRBV4-2 and J usage is TRBJ1-4; D possibly corresponds to TRBD1 (5 bases). Germline V gene lookup returns CDR1 LGHNA and CDR2 YNFKEQ. The V end was cut by 0 bases, the J end by 3 bases, with 11 bases between. This CDR3 has 16 residues. CDR3: CASSQEGTGPNEKLFF. The CDR3 bases are TGTGCCAGCAGCCAAGAGGGGACGGGTCCTAATGAAAAACTGTTTTTT.

This clonotype came up many times. V gene TRBV5-1 combines with J gene TRBJ2-3; D uncertain. CDR1 is SGHRS and CDR2 is YFSETQ in the germline V gene. The CDR3 runs to 14 residues. Trimming cost V 1 base and J 2 bases, with 8 bases left between them. In DNA form, the CDR3 reads TGCGCCAGCAGCTTGCGGCTAGACACAGATACGCAGTATTTT. Translation: CASSLRLDTDTQYF.

With respect to this clonotype: This may arise from a read error, as a much more abundant clone is one base away. CDR3 sequence: CSASRWGDDQFF. The CDR3 nucleotides are TGCAGTGCTAGCCGGTGGGGGGATGATCAGTTCTTC. The J gene is TRBJ2-1, the V gene TRBV20-1; D possibly corresponds to TRBD2 (6 bases). CDR1 is DFQATT and CDR2 is SNEGSKA in the germline V gene (reference sequence). CDR3 size: 12 residues.

V is TRBV12-3 or TRBV12-4 and J is TRBJ2-7, with D possibly being TRBD2 (5 bases). This CDR3 is built from 14 residues. V was shortened by 6 bases and J by 2 bases, with 14 bases between the two germline ends. CDR3 residues: CASRATGMTYEQYF. In DNA, the CDR3 is TGTGCCAGCAGGGCGACGGGAATGACCTACGAGCAGTACTTC.

This clonotype occurred a few times. The chain uses TRBV27 and TRBJ2-2, with TRBD1 matching 10 bases. This CDR3 has 19 residues. Trimming removed 5 bases from V and 3 bases from J; junction bases left unmatched: 15. The V gene's germline CDR1 is MNHEY and CDR2 SMNVEV (reference sequence). CDR3 sequence: CASSPATGGPDMDTGELFF. For the CDR3, the DNA is TGTGCCAGCAGTCCAGCGACAGGGGGCCCCGATATGGACACCGGGGAGCTGTTTTTT.

In its sample, this clonotype was seen many times. This chain links TRBV2 with TRBJ2-6; no reliable D call. The CDR3 is made up of 15 amino acids. Germline V gene data show CDR1 as SNHLY and CDR2 as FYNNEI. The V end lost 3 bases, the J end lost 1 base, and 7 bases lay between the germline ends. The CDR3 protein is CASSDHPSGANVLTF. The CDR3 nucleotides are TGTGCCAGCAGTGACCATCCTTCTGGGGCCAACGTCCTGACTTTC. Complete variable domain (other parts from reference TRBV2 and TRBJ2-6): EPEVTQTPSHQVTQMGQEVILRCVPISNHLYFYWYRQILGQKVEFLVSFYNNEISEKSEIFDDQFSVERPDGSNFTLKIRSTKLEDSAMYFCASSDHPSGANVLTFGAGSRLTVL.

This clonotype was counted at least ten times. The V and J genes are TRBV2 and TRBJ2-5, with TRBD2 matching over 9 bases. Germline V gene data show CDR1 as SNHLY and CDR2 as FYNNEI. The CDR3 contains 15 residues. Losses at the gene ends were 1 base for V and 5 bases for J; bases not matched to a gene: 5. CDR3: CASSEGGGGAETQYF. The CDR3 nucleotides are TGTGCCAGCAGTGAAGGGGGCGGGGGGGCGGAGACCCAGTACTTC.

V and J are TRBV4-3 and TRBJ2-2; 12 nucleotides line up with TRBD1. This CDR3 contains 15 residues. J lost 3 bases, V lost 6 bases, and 2 bases had no gene match. CDR1 is LGHNA and CDR2 is YSLEER in the germline V gene. This CDR3 reads CASSGTGGYTGELFF. The CDR3 DNA reads TGCGCCAGCAGTGGGACAGGGGGCTACACCGGGGAGCTGTTTTTT.

This clonotype was detected only a few times. The chain uses TRBV6-2 or TRBV6-3 and TRBJ2-5, with D hard to call. Germline lookup yields CDR1 MNHEY and CDR2 SVGEGT. This CDR3 comprises 12 residues. Trimming took 6 bases from V and 13 from J, leaving 18 bases between them. In nucleotides, the CDR3 is TGTGCCAGCAGCCGCATGTCGGAGAGTCTGTACTTC. It is translated as CASSRMSESLYF.